Shown below are 5 T cell receptor beta chains from a single sample sequenced in a study of shared clonotypes between healthy human individuals. The method was immunoSEQ multiplex PCR; TCRdb's version includes in-frame clones alone and lacks a portion of them. The data contain 780,000 or so clones, 72% of them singletons. Sequencing was carried out using memory CD4+ T cells sorted from blood. Subset in this sample: CD45RA-negative fraction. These receptors were obtained from a woman aged 30 to 39 in good health.

The count of this clone is one. This chain links TRBV6-6 with TRBJ1-1; D is perhaps TRBD1 (6 bases). Germline V gene lookup returns CDR1 MNHNY and CDR2 SVGAGI (reference sequence). This CDR3 spans 15 amino acids. Deletions cut 4 bases from V and 0 bases from J, with 12 bases between. DNA of the CDR3: TGTGCCAGCAGTTTTCAGGGGTCTCTGAACACTGAAGCTTTCTTT. It codes for CASSFQGSLNTEAFF.

This clone was found a few times. This chain links TRBV5-1 with TRBJ2-7, with 10 bases fitting TRBD1. The CDR3 runs to 14 residues. V lost 3 bases to trimming and J lost 4 bases; unmatched junction nucleotides: 4. Per germline, CDR1 SGHRS and CDR2 YFSETQ. The CDR3 DNA reads as TGCGCCAGCAGCTCCGGGACAGGGGAATACGAGCAGTACTTC. Protein sequence: CASSSGTGEYEQYF.

The V and J genes are TRBV5-1 and TRBJ1-1; D not resolved. The CDR3 has 14 amino acids. The germline V gene has CDR1 SGHRS and CDR2 YFSETQ. Trimming removed 3 bases at V and 0 bases at J, with 9 bases between. The CDR3 protein is CASSSMAMNTEAFF. The CDR3 DNA follows: TGCGCCAGCAGCTCGATGGCAATGAACACTGAAGCTTTCTTT.

For this clone: One junction end does not reproduce the germline sequence, and a read error may be involved. The V call is TRBV29-1, the J call TRBJ2-5; 8 bases match TRBD1. The CDR3 length is 15 residues. CDR1 SQVTM and CDR2 ANQGSEA come from the germline V gene. CDR3 DNA: TGCAGCGCTGAACCCCGGACAGGGATTGGAGAGACCCAGTACTTC. It specifies CSAEPRTGIGETQYF.

The gene calls are TRBV5-1 and TRBJ1-5; D gene uncertain. V was pared by 0 bases and J by 1 base, with 8 bases between. Per germline, CDR1 SGHRS and CDR2 YFSETQ. This CDR3 is built from 15 residues. The chain's CDR3 is CASSLGQSSNQPQHF. The DNA of the CDR3 is TGCGCCAGCAGCTTGGGCCAGTCAAGCAATCAGCCCCAGCATTTT.